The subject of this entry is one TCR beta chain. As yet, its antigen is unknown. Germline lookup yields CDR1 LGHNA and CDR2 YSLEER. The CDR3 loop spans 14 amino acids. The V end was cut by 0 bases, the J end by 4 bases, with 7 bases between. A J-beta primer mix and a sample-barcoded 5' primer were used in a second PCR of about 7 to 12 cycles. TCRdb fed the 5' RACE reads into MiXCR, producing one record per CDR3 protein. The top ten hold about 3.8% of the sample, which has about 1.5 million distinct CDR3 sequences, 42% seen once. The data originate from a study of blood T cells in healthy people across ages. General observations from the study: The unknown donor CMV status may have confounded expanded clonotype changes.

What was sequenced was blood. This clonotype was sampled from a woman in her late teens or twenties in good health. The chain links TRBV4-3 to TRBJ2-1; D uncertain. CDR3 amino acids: CASSQEWRYNEQFF. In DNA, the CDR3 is TGCGCCAGCAGCCAAGAGTGGCGGTACAATGAGCAGTTCTTC.